This section outlines one T cell receptor (beta chain) sequence together with its context. What it binds is unknown. The data stem from a study of cytomegalovirus exposure and HLA in healthy donors. Across the whole study: One earlier analysis, a look at about 179 million T cells, found 117 million unique TCR beta sequences. Study-wide results and limits: Association of 17,000 or so TCR beta sequences with HLA alleles was found at 0.05 false discovery rate in a later analysis.

The PCR ran on 60 Vbeta and 13 Jbeta primers. This table comes from immunoSEQ multiplex PCR, and its TCRdb copy is limited to in-frame clones, with some not included. The data contain fewer than 110,000 clones, around 66% of them singletons. The germline gives CDR1 LNHDA, CDR2 SQIVND (reference sequence). This CDR3 has 17 residues. Trimming removed 4 bases from V and 3 bases from J; junction bases left unmatched: 8. The gene calls are TRBV19 and TRBJ1-5; TRBD1 matches 11 bases. This receptor was obtained from a woman aged 45-65 years in good health and CMV-seronegative. The sample comprised PBMCs. The CDR3 coding sequence is TGTGCCAGTAGTACCGGGACAGGGGGGATGATCAATCAGCCCCAGCATTTT. Its translation: CASSTGTGGMINQPQHF.